Shown below are 11 T cell receptor beta chains from a single sample sequenced in a study of blood T cell repertoires in COVID-19 (dated by TCRdb to 2020 to 2021). Libraries were prepared through the immunoSEQ multiplex PCR assay. TCRdb re-hosts the immuneACCESS table, in-frame sequences only. Its copies lack some clones; in the studies checked, an unresolved V gene accounts for under half of them, and the cause for the rest is not known. This sample comprises some 300,000 clones, 70% to 90% of them detected only once. About an eighth of the sample comes from the top ten. The sample was peripheral blood. Every receptor here comes from a woman aged 70-85 years with COVID-19, enrolled during active disease.

This sequence joins TRBV5-1 and TRBJ1-2, with D uncertain. Germline V CDR1 and CDR2: SGHRS, YFSETQ. The CDR3 has 14 residues. V was trimmed by 6 bases and J by 2 bases, leaving 14 bases between them. CDR3 in DNA: TGCGCCAGCACCGAAAGGACGGGAAACTATGGCTACACCTTC. Protein: CASTERTGNYGYTF.

This clone has only one observation. The rearrangement uses TRBV7-8 and TRBJ2-7; D unresolved. Germline CDR1 reads SGHVS; CDR2 reads FQNEAQ. The CDR3 runs 14 residues. Trimming took 5 bases from V and 3 from J, leaving 14 bases between them. The CDR3 loop reads CASSPRALLYEQYF. The CDR3 DNA reads as TGTGCCAGCAGCCCAAGAGCTCTCCTCTACGAGCAGTACTTC.

The chain recombines TRBV19 with TRBJ2-2; weak D call: TRBD2 (6 bases). The CDR3 sequence is 15 residues long. Germline assignment: CDR1 LNHDA and CDR2 SQIVND (reference sequence). V dropped 8 bases and J dropped 1 base, with 14 bases sitting between them. The CDR3 coding sequence is TGTGCCAGTTCGGGACTGCGGTTGAACACCGGGGAGCTGTTTTTT. Its translation: CASSGLRLNTGELFF. Full variable domain (rest looked up from reference TRBV19 and TRBJ2-2): DGGITQSPKYLFRKEGQNVTLSCEQNLNHDAMYWYRQDPGQGLRLIYYSQIVNDFQKGDIAEGYSVSREKKESFPLTVTSAQKNPTAFYLCASSGLRLNTGELFFGEGSRLTVL.

The gene calls are TRBV12-3 or TRBV12-4 and TRBJ2-2; D remains ambiguous. The CDR3 is 12 residues long. V was pared by 5 bases and J by 8 bases, with 9 bases between. Here the CDR3 DNA reads TGTGCCAGCAGTAAGCTATGGGGGGAGCTGTTTTTT. It specifies CASSKLWGELFF.

The V call is TRBV28, the J call TRBJ2-7, with D possibly matching TRBD2 (6 bases). Trimming removed 7 bases at V and 0 bases at J, with 10 bases between. CDR1 MDHEN and CDR2 SYDVKM come from the germline V gene. CDR3 size: 13 residues. The CDR3 DNA follows: TGTGCCAGCATCCCCGGGAGCTCCTACGAGCAGTACTTC. Encoded protein: CASIPGSSYEQYF.

The chain combines TRBV13 with TRBJ1-4, with 10 bases identical to TRBD1. Trimming removed 3 bases from V and 8 bases from J; junction bases left unmatched: 9. The germline CDR1 and CDR2 sequences are PRHDT and FYEKMQ (reference sequence). The length of the CDR3 is 16 residues. CDR3 bases: TGTGCCAGCAGCTTGGGCGGTGGACAGGGGGGCGAAAAACTGTTTTTT. This codes for CASSLGGGQGGEKLFF.

V and J are TRBV7-2 and TRBJ1-1; D is possibly TRBD1 (5 bases). This CDR3 spans 14 amino acids. Per the germline V gene, CDR1 is SGHTA and CDR2 is FQGNSA. Between the trimmed V and J ends, which lost 1 base and 7 bases, there was a span of 13 bases. CDR3 sequence: CASSLVGGGSEAFF. The CDR3 bases are TGTGCCAGCAGCTTAGTCGGGGGAGGCAGTGAAGCTTTCTTT. The full variable domain, completed using reference TRBV7-2 and TRBJ1-1, is GAGVSQSPSNKVTEKGKDVELRCDPISGHTALYWYRQSLGQGLEFLIYFQGNSAPDKSGLPSDRFSAERTGGSVSTLTIQRTQQEDSAVYLCASSLVGGGSEAFFGQGTRLTVV.

This chain connects TRBV10-2 to TRBJ2-5, with TRBD2 matching 12 bases. Trimming removed 2 bases from V and 5 bases from J; junction bases left unmatched: 9. There are 17 residues in the CDR3. The germline gives CDR1 WSHSY, CDR2 SAAADI. The CDR3 reads CASSEALAGGPRETQYF. Written as DNA, the CDR3 is TGCGCCAGCAGTGAGGCCCTAGCGGGGGGGCCCCGGGAGACCCAGTACTTC.

This chain connects TRBV24-1 to TRBJ1-1; possibly TRBD1 for D (6 bases). CDR3 length: 12 residues. CDR1 is KGHDR and CDR2 is SFDVKD in the germline V gene. V was clipped by 9 bases and J by 5 bases, with 12 bases between them. CDR3 sequence (DNA): TGTGCCACCGGACAGCTAGGGACTGAAGCTTTCTTT. Its protein is CATGQLGTEAFF.

This chain connects TRBV7-8 to TRBJ2-3; TRBD1 matches at 8 bases. The length of the CDR3 is 15 residues. Per the germline V gene, CDR1 is SGHVS and CDR2 is FQNEAQ. J was trimmed by 4 bases and V by 6 bases; bases with no gene match: 9. Written as DNA, the CDR3 is TGTGCCAGCAGGGGCAGGGGGCCTGTCCCAGATACGCAGTATTTT. This encodes CASRGRGPVPDTQYF.

This clone was counted only a few times. The chain joins TRBV24-1 to TRBJ1-2, with 7 bases matching TRBD1. This CDR3 is built from 14 residues. The J segment lost 3 bases and the V segment lost 1 base, leaving 1 base of the junction unmatched. The germline gives CDR1 KGHDR, CDR2 SFDVKD. The CDR3 region has the DNA TGTGCCACCAGTGATTTCGGGACAGACTATGGCTACACCTTC. Protein sequence: CATSDFGTDYGYTF.